The TCR beta chain described here comes from a study of beta chain features in type 1 diabetes listed by TCRdb under 2018. Some background on the complete study: Mean age, gender distribution, total cell number and subset yield were not different between patients and healthy donors. A total of about 110 million sorted cells were examined across all samples, and the number of cells per subset was strongly correlated with RNA yield. In the study, TCRB repertoires of sorted circulating CD4+ T cell subsets from recently diagnosed type 1 diabetes patients were compared with those of matched healthy donors. Regulatory and stem cell-like memory subsets were isolated from only 8 patients and about 8 healthy donors, whereas naive and central memory subsets came from all 28 donors.

Each donor gave one peripheral blood draw, averaging roughly 0.11 L, which was collected into heparinised tubes. A BD FACSAria II was used to sort naive, central memory, regulatory and stem cell-like memory CD4+ T cells with a panel that included CD45RO, CCR7, CD25, CD127, CD95 and CD27. All sorted populations exceeded 95% purity. PBMCs were isolated immediately by Lymphoprep density gradient centrifugation and stained directly without culture. To minimize batch effects, samples were stained and sorted in pairs, one healthy donor with one patient per experiment. All of the isolated RNA was reverse transcribed with the High Capacity cDNA Reverse Transcription Kit, so expressed TCRB transcripts were sequenced. Deep immunoSEQ sequencing was applied to naive, central memory and regulatory T cell samples, giving an average of about 3.8 million total reads per sample. After sorted cells were lysed in RLT buffer, RNA was extracted with DNase-treated RNeasy Micro or Mini kits, with the choice depending on cell number. To prevent cross-contamination, every cell subset was processed on its own, while patient and healthy donor samples were processed together. TCRB sequences were amplified from cDNA with the immunoSEQ multiplex PCR, producing 87-bp fragments spanning the CDR3 region. Amplicons were sequenced on the Illumina HiSeq platform. In the source study's methods: Synthetic template baselines were used to correct PCR bias computationally, reads within Hamming distance 2 were collapsed together, and singletons that could not be merged were discarded. Reads were aligned against IMGT so that V, D and J genes, CDR3 length and insertions or deletions at six rearrangement sites could be assigned. Clonotype counts were normalized to sorted cell number within each subset before computing true diversity and Gini coefficients with the tcR R package. The overlap coefficient, calculated on TCRB nucleotide sequences, was used to quantify repertoire sharing. Out-of-frame TCRB sequences from naive cells were analyzed as a proxy for the pre-selection repertoire. TCRdb limited this immuneACCESS table to in-frame rearrangements with V and J called. A share of clones is missing; checked studies link under half to unresolved V genes, and the rest is unexplained. V, J and clone size are taken as reported in that table, and D and trimming were inferred from the DNA itself. The sample table records about 230,000 clones; 9.6% of these occur just once. Less than 0.035% of the sample comes from the top ten.

On the study overall, not on this receptor specifically: Because small numbers of individuals were included in the HLA sub-analyses, any influence of HLA type on TCRB rearrangement was left unresolved. Because cDNA rather than genomic DNA was sequenced, highly expressing activated cells could have been over-represented, although no difference in activation and CD3 levels was found between groups. Fewer insertions and more nucleotide deletions at VDJ recombination sites were observed in patients with type 1 diabetes, implying thymic rearrangement abnormalities. A moderate but significant shortening of TCRB CDR3 length was observed in type 1 diabetes patients in all four CD4+ subsets. PCR might favor shorter templates, but patient and control samples were amplified and corrected together, so any skew would affect both groups equally. Naive, central memory and regulatory TCRB repertoires appeared to be more similar among patients than among healthy donors.

A few counts support this clone. What antigen it recognizes has not been identified. No per-base quality is available; no much larger clone lies one base away. The CDR3 runs 18 amino acids, cysteine and phenylalanine included. Of all the DNA, just the CDR3 is kept, 54 bases in frame from base 1. The V end loses 4 bases and the J end loses 6 bases, and a stretch of 26 bases separates them. CDR1 and CDR2 are drawn from the germline V gene: SGHRS, YFSETQ. The sequence links TRBV5-1 to TRBJ2-1, with a weak D call of TRBD2 (6 bases match). The clonotype originates from a woman younger than 30 in good health. The source material was naive CD4+ T cells from blood. Read against the paper, the sample's cell subset or site label means: true naive CD4+ T cells. The CDR3 reads CASSLDSSGTSHVNEQFF. DNA sequence: TGCGCCAGCAGCCTGGATTCCTCCGGGACTTCCCACGTCAATGAGCAGTTCTTC. Reference TRBV5-1 and TRBJ2-1 proteins supply the regions before and after the CDR3; the full variable domain is: KAGVTQTPRYLIKTRGQQVTLSCSPISGHRSVSWYQQTPGQGLQFLFEYFSETQRNKGNFPGRFSGRQFSNSRSEMNVSTLELGDSALYLCASSLDSSGTSHVNEQFFGPGTRLTVL.